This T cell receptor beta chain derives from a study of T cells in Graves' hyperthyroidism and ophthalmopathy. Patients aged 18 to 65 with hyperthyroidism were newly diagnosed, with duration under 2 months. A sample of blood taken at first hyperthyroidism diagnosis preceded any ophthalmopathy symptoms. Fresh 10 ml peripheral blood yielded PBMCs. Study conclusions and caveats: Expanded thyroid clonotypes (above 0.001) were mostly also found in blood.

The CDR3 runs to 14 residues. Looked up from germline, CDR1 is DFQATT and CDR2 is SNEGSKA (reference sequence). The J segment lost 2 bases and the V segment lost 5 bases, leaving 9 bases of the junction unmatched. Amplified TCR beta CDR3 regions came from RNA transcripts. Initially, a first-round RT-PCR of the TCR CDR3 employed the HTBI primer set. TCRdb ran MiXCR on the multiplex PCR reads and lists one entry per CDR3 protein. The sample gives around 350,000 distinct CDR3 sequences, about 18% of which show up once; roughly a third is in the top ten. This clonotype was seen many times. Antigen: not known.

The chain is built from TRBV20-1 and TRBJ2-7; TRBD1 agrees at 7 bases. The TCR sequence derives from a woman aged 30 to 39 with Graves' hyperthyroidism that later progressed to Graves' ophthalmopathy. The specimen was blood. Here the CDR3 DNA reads TGCAGTGCTGGACAGACAGGGTATACCTACGAGCAGTACTTC. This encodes CSAGQTGYTYEQYF.